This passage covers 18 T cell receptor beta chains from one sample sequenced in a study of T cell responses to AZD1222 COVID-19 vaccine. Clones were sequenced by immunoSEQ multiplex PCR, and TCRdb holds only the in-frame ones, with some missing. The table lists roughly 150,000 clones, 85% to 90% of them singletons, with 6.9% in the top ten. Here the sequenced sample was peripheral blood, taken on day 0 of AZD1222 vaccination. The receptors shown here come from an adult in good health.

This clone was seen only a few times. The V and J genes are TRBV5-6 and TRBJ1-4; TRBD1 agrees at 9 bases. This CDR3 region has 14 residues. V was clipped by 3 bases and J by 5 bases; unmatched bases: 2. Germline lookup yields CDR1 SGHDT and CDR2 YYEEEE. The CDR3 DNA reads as TGTGCCAGCAGCTACGGGACAGGGAATGAAAAACTGTTTTTT. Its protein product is CASSYGTGNEKLFF.

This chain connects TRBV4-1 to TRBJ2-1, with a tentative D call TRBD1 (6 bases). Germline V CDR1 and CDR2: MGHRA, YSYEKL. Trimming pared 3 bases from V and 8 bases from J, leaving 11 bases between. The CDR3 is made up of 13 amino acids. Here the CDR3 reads CASSHLGGDEQFF. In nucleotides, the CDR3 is TGCGCCAGCAGCCACCTTGGGGGCGATGAGCAGTTCTTC.

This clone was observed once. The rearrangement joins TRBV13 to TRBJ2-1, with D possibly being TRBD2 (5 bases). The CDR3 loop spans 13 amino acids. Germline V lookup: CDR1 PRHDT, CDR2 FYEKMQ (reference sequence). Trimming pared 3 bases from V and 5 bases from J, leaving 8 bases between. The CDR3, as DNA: TGTGCCAGCAGCTTTCTAGCCGACAATGAGCAGTTCTTC. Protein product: CASSFLADNEQFF.

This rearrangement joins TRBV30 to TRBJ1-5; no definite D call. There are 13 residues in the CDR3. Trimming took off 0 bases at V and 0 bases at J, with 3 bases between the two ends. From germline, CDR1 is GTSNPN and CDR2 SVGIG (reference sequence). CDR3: CAWSVGSNQPQHF. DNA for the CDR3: TGTGCCTGGAGTGTAGGTAGCAATCAGCCCCAGCATTTT.

The CDR3 loop reads CASTLNTEAFF. CDR3 DNA: TGTGCCAGCACCTTGAACACTGAAGCTTTCTTT. V usage is TRBV11-2 and J usage is TRBJ1-1; no clear D gene. Germline loops: CDR1 SGHAT, CDR2 FQNNGV. The CDR3 has 11 amino acids. Trimming left V 7 bases short and J 0 bases short, with 3 bases between. Drawing the rest from reference TRBV11-2 and TRBJ1-1, the complete variable domain is EAGVAQSPRYKIIEKRQSVAFWCNPISGHATLYWYQQILGQGPKLLIQFQNNGVVDDSQLPKDRFSAERLKGVDSTLKIQPAKLEDSAVYLCASTLNTEAFFGQGTRLTVV.

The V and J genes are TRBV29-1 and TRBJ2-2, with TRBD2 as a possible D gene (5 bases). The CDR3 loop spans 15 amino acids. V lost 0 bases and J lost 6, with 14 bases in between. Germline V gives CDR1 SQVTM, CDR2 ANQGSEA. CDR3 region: CSVEDSGRTAGELFF. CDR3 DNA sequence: TGCAGCGTTGAAGATTCTGGGAGAACGGCCGGGGAGCTGTTTTTT.

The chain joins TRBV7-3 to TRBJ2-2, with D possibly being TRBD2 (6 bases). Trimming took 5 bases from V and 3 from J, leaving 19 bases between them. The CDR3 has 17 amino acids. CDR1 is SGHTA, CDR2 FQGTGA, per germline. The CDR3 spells CASSPSLKGRHTGELFF. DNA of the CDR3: TGTGCCAGCAGCCCCAGTTTGAAAGGGAGGCACACCGGGGAGCTGTTTTTT. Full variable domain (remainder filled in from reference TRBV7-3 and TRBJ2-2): GAGVSQTPSNKVTEKGKYVELRCDPISGHTALYWYRQSLGQGPEFLIYFQGTGAADDSGLPNDRFFAVRPEGSVSTLKIQRTERGDSAVYLCASSPSLKGRHTGELFFGEGSRLTVL.

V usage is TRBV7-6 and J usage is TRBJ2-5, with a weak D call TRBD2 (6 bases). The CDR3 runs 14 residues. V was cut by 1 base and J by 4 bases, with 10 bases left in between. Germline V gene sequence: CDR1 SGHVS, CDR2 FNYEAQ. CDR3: CASSLGLEGETQYF. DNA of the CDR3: TGTGCCAGCAGCTTAGGACTAGAAGGAGAGACCCAGTACTTC.

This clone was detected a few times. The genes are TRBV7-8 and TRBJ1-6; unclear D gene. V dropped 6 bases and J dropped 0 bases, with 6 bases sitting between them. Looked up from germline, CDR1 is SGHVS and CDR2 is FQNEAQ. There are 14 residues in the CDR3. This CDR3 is CASRFGSYNSPLHF. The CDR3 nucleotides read TGTGCCAGCAGGTTCGGCTCCTATAATTCACCCCTCCACTTT.

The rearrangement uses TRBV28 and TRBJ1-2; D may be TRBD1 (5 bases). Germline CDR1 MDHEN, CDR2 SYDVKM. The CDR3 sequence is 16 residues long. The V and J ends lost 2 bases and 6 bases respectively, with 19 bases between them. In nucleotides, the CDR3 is TGTGCCAGCAGTTTAACGACGCCCTCCGCGGGGCATGGCTACACCTTC. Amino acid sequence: CASSLTTPSAGHGYTF.

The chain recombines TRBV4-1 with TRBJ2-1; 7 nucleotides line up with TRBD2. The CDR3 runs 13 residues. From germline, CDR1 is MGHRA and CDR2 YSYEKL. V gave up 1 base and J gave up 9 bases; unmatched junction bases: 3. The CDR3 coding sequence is TGCGCCAGCAGCCAAGTGACGGGGGGTGAGCAGTTCTTC. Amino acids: CASSQVTGGEQFF.

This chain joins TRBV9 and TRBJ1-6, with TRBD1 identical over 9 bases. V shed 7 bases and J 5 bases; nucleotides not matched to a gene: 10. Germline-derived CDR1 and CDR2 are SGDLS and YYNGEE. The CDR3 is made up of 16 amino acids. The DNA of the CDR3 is TGTGCCAGCGGGGGATGGACAGGGGTTAATAATTCACCCCTCCACTTT. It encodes CASGGWTGVNNSPLHF.

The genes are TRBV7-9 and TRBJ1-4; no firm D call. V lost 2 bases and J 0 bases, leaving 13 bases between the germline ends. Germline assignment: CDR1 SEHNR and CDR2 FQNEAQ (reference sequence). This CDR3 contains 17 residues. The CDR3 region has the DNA TGTGCCAGCAGCTTAAGTGCGGCAGCCTCAACTAATGAAAAACTGTTTTTT. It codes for CASSLSAAASTNEKLFF.

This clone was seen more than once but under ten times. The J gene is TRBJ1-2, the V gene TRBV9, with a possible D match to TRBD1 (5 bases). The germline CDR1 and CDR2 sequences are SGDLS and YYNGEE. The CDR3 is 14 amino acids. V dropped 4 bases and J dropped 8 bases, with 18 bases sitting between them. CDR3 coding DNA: TGTGCCAGCAGCTCAGTCCGGGGGTATGAGGGCTACACCTTC. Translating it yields CASSSVRGYEGYTF.

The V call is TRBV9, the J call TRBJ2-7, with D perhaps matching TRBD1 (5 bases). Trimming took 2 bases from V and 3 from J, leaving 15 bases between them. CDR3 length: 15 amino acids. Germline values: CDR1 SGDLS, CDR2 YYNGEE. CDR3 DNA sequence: TGTGCCAGCAGCGTGGGGCAGGGTAAAAACTACGAGCAGTACTTC. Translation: CASSVGQGKNYEQYF.

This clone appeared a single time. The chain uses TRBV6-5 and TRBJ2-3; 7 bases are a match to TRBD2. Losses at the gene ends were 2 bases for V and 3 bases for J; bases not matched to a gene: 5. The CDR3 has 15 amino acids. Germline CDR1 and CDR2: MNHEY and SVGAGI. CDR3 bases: TGTGCCAGCAGTTACGACGGACTAGAGACAGATACGCAGTATTTT. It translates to CASSYDGLETDTQYF.

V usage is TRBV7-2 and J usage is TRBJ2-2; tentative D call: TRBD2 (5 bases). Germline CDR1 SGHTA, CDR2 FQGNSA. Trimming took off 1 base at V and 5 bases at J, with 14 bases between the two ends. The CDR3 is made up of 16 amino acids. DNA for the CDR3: TGTGCCAGCAGCTTAGATGGGAGAATGGTTACCGGGGAGCTGTTTTTT. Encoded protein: CASSLDGRMVTGELFF.

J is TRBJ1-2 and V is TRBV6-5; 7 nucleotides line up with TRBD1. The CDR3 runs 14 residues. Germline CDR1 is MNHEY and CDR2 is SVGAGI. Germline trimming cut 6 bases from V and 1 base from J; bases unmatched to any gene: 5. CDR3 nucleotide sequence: TGTGCCAGCAGAAGGACAGGCGGTAACTATGGCTACACCTTC. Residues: CASRRTGGNYGYTF.